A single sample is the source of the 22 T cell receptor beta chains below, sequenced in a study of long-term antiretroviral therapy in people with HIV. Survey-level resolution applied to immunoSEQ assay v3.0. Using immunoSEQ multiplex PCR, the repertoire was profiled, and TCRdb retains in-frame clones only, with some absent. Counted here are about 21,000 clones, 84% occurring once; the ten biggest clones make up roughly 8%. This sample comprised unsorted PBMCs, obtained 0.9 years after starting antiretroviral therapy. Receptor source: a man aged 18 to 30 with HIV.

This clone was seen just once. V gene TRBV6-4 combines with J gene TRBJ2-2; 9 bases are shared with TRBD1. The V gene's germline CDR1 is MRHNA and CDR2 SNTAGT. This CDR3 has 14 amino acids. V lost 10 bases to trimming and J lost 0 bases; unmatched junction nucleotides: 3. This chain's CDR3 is CATRDRANTGELFF. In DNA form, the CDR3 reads TGTGCCACCCGGGACAGGGCGAACACCGGGGAGCTGTTTTTT.

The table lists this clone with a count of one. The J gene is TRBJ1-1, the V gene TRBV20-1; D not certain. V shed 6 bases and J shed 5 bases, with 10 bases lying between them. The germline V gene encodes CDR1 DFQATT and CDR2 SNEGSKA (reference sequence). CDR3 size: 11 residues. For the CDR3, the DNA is TGCAGTGCGTTGAGGGATACTGAAGCTTTCTTT. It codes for CSALRDTEAFF.

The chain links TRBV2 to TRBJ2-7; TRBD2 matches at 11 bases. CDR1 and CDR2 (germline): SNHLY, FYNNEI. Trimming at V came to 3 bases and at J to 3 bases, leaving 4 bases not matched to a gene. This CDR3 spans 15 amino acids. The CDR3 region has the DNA TGTGCCAGCAGTGACGACACTAGCGGGGGCTACGAGCAGTACGTC. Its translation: CASSDDTSGGYEQYV.

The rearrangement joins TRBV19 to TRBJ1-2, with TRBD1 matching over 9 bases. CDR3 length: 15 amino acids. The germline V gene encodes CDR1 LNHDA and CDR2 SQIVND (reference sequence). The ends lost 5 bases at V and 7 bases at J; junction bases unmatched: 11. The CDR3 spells CASSPSGTGLTGYTF. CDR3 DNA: TGTGCCAGTAGTCCCTCCGGGACAGGGCTTACTGGCTACACCTTC.

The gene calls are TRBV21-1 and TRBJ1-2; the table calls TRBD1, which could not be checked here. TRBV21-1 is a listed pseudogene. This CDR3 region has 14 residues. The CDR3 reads CASSKARTGDGYTF. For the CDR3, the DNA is TGTGCCAGCAGCAAAGCCCGGACAGGGGATGGCTACACCTTC.

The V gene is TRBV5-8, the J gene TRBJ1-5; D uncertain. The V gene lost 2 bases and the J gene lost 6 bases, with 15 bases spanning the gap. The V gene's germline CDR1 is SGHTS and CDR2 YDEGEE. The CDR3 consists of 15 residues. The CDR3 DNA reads TGTGCCAGCAGCTTTGTAGGCGGAGGGCCTCAGCCCCAGCATTTT. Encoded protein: CASSFVGGGPQPQHF.

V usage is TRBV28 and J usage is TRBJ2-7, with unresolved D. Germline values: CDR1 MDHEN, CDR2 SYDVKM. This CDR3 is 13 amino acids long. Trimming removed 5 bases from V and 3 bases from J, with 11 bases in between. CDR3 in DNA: TGTGCCAGCAGTCCCCCTTGGGGCTACGAGCAGTACTTC. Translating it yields CASSPPWGYEQYF. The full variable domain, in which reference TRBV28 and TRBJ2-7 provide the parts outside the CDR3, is DVKVTQSSRYLVKRTGEKVFLECVQDMDHENMFWYRQDPGLGLRLIYFSYDVKMKEKGDIPEGYSVSREKKERFSLILESASTNQTSMYLCASSPPWGYEQYFGPGTRLTVT.

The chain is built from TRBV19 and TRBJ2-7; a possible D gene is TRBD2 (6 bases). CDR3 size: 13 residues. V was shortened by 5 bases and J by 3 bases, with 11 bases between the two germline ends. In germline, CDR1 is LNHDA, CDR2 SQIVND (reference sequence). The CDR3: CASSSRGYYEQYF. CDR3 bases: TGTGCCAGTAGTTCCCGGGGGTACTACGAGCAGTACTTC.

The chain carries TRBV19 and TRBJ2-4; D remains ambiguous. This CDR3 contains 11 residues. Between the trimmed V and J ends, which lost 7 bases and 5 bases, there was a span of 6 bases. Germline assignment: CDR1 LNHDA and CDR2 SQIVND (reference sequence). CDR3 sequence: CASKQQNIQYF. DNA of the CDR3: TGTGCCAGTAAACAGCAAAACATTCAGTACTTC.

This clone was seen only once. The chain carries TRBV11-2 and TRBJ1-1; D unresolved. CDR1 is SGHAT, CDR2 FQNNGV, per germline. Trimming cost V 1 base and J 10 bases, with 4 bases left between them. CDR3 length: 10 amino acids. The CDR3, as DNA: TGTGCCAGCAGCTTAGCGACAGCTTTCTTT. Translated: CASSLATAFF.

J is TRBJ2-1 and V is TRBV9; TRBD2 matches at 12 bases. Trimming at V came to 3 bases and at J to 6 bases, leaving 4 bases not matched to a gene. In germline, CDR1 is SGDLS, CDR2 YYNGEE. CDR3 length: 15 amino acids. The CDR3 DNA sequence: TGTGCCAGCAGCGCTAGCGGGGGGGCCTCCAATGAGCAGTTCTTC. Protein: CASSASGGASNEQFF. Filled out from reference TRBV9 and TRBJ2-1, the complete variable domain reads DSGVTQTPKHLITATGQRVTLRCSPRSGDLSVYWYQQSLDQGLQFLIQYYNGEERAKGNILERFSAQQFPDLHSELNLSSLELGDSALYFCASSASGGASNEQFFGPGTRLTVL.

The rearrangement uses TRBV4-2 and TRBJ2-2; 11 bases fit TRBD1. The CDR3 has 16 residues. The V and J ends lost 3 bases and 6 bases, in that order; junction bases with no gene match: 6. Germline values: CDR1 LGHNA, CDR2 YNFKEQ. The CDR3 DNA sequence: TGTGCCAGCAGCCATTACGGGACAGGGGGGCCCGGGGAGCTGTTTTTT. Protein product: CASSHYGTGGPGELFF.

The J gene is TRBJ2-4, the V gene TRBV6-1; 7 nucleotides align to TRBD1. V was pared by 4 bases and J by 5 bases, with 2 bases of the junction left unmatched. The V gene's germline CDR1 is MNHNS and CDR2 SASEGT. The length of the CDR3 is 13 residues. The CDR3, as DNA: TGTGCCAGCAGTGGACAGGGCCAAAACATTCAGTACTTC. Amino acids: CASSGQGQNIQYF.

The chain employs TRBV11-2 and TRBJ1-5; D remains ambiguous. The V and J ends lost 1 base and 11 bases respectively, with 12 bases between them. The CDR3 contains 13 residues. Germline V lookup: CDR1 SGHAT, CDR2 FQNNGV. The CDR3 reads CASSLAGRSAQHF. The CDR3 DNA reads TGTGCCAGCAGCTTAGCAGGCAGGTCGGCCCAGCATTTT.

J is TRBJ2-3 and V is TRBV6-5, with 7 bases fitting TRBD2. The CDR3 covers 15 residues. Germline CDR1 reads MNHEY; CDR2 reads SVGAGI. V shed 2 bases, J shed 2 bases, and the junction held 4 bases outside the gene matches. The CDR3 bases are TGTGCCAGCAGTTACGGGGGGGTCCTCACAGATACGCAGTATTTT. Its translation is CASSYGGVLTDTQYF.

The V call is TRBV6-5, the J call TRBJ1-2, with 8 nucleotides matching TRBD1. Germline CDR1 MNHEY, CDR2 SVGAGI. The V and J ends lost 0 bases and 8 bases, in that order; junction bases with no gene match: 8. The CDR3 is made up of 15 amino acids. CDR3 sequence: CASSYSGQANGGYTF. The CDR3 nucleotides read TGTGCCAGCAGTTACTCGGGACAGGCCAACGGAGGCTACACCTTC.

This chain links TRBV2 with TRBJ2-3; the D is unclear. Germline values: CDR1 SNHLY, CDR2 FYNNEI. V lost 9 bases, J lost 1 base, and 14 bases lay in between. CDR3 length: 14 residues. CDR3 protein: CASPSLGRTDTQYF. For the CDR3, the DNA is TGTGCCAGTCCCTCTTTGGGCCGCACAGATACGCAGTATTTT. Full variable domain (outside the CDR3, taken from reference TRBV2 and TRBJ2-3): EPEVTQTPSHQVTQMGQEVILRCVPISNHLYFYWYRQILGQKVEFLVSFYNNEISEKSEIFDDQFSVERPDGSNFTLKIRSTKLEDSAMYFCASPSLGRTDTQYFGPGTRLTVL.

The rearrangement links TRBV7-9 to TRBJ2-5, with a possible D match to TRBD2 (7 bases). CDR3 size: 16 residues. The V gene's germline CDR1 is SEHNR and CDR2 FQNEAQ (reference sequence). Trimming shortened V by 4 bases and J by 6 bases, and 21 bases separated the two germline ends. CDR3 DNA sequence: TGTGCCAGCAGCTCCCCGATCACAGGGAGGGTCAAGACCCAGTACTTC. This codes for CASSSPITGRVKTQYF.

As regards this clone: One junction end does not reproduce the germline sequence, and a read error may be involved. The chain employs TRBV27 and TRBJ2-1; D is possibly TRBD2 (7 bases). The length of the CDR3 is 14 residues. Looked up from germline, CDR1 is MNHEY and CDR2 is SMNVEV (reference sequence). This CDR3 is CASSWGGPYNEQFF. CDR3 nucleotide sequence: TGTGCCAGCAGTTGGGGGGGGCCCTATAATGAGCAGTTCTTC.

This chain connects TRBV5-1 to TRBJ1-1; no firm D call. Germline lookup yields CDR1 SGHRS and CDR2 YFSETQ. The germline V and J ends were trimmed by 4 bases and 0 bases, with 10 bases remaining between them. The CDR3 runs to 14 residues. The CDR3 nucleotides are TGCGCCAGCAGCCAGACGGCAATGAACACTGAAGCTTTCTTT. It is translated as CASSQTAMNTEAFF.

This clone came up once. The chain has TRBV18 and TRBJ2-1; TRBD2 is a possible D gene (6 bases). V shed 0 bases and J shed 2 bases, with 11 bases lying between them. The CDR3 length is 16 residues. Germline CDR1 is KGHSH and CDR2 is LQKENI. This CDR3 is CASSPPGRGTYNEQFF. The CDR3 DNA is TGTGCCAGCTCACCACCGGGTCGGGGGACCTACAATGAGCAGTTCTTC. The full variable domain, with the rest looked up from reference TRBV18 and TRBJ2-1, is NAGVMQNPRHLVRRRGQEARLRCSPMKGHSHVYWYRQLPEEGLKFMVYLQKENIIDESGMPKERFSAEFPKEGPSILRIQQVVRGDSAAYFCASSPPGRGTYNEQFFGPGTRLTVL.

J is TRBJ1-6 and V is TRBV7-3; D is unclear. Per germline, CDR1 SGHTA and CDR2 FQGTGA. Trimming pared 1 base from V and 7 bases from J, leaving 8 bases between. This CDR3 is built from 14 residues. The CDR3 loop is CASSLRAVNSPLHF. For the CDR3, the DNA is TGTGCCAGCAGCTTAAGGGCAGTGAATTCACCCCTCCACTTT.